Following are 11 T cell receptor beta chains from one sample sequenced in a study of radiation and T cells in renal cell carcinoma. Sample time point: blood 4 weeks post-SBRT, at nephrectomy. Noted treatment: 15 Gy SBRT to primary tumor, nephrectomy 4 weeks later. The table came from immunoSEQ multiplex PCR; TCRdb's copy has only in-frame clones and leaves some out. Among some 150,000 clones listed, 70% to 90% were seen once. Sample: blood, taken from a patient whose treatment included radiotherapy and nephrectomy. The receptors were sampled from a woman between 50 and 59 years old with renal cell carcinoma.

V usage is TRBV6-1 and J usage is TRBJ2-5; 10 bases are a match to TRBD2. Per germline, CDR1 MNHNS and CDR2 SASEGT. This CDR3 region has 17 residues. After removal of 2 bases from V and 1 base from J, the junction contained 7 bases not matched to a gene. The CDR3, as DNA: TGTGCCAGCAGTGAAAGTACTAGCGGGGTCCTCCAAGAGACCCAGTACTTC. This sequence encodes CASSESTSGVLQETQYF.

This chain connects TRBV9 to TRBJ1-1, with unresolved D. Germline CDR1 SGDLS, CDR2 YYNGEE. This CDR3 contains 13 residues. The V and J ends lost 0 bases and 4 bases respectively, with 7 bases between them. This CDR3 reads CASSVALGTEAFF. The CDR3 DNA sequence: TGTGCCAGCAGCGTAGCTTTGGGCACTGAAGCTTTCTTT.

Only a few counts were recorded for this clone. The genes are TRBV28 and TRBJ2-1; tentatively, D is TRBD1 (6 bases). V lost 4 bases, J lost 3 bases, and 16 bases lay in between. Germline-derived CDR1 and CDR2 are MDHEN and SYDVKM. This CDR3 contains 16 residues. CDR3 bases: TGTGCCAGCAGTTCCCCCTCGCAGGGGAACTACAATGAGCAGTTCTTC. Translation: CASSSPSQGNYNEQFF.

This chain links TRBV18 with TRBJ2-7; 7 nucleotides align to TRBD2. The CDR3 contains 14 residues. The J segment lost 3 bases and the V segment lost 3 bases, leaving 5 bases of the junction unmatched. The germline V gene has CDR1 KGHSH and CDR2 LQKENI. The CDR3 region is CASSPLGEGYEQYF. CDR3 in DNA: TGTGCCAGCTCACCTCTGGGGGAGGGCTACGAGCAGTACTTC.

The chain links TRBV11-2 to TRBJ2-2; TRBD1 matches 7 bases. The V segment lost 5 bases and the J segment 8 bases; nucleotides outside the gene matches: 5. CDR3 length equals 13 residues. Germline V gene data show CDR1 as SGHAT and CDR2 as FQNNGV. The CDR3 DNA reads TGTGCCAGCAGCACTGACAGGGTTGGGGAGCTGTTTTTT. This translates into CASSTDRVGELFF.

This sequence joins TRBV18 and TRBJ1-1; a possible D gene is TRBD1 (6 bases). V dropped 4 bases and J dropped 4 bases, with 16 bases sitting between them. The germline V gene encodes CDR1 KGHSH and CDR2 LQKENI. This CDR3 has 15 residues. The CDR3 loop is CASSRTGQKTTEAFF. In nucleotides, the CDR3 is TGTGCCAGCTCACGGACCGGACAGAAGACCACTGAAGCTTTCTTT.

The chain has TRBV7-2 and TRBJ2-7, with 13 bases aligning to TRBD2. CDR1 is SGHTA, CDR2 FQGNSA, per germline. V lost 5 bases and J lost 5; bases outside the gene matches: 9. The CDR3 consists of 16 residues. The DNA of the CDR3 is TGTGCCAGCAGCCCCGGACTAGCGGGAGTGATCGACGAGCAGTACTTC. Protein sequence: CASSPGLAGVIDEQYF.

This clone was seen a single time. This chain uses TRBV5-5 with TRBJ2-5, with TRBD1 as a possible D gene (6 bases). Germline lookup yields CDR1 SGHKS and CDR2 YYEKEE (reference sequence). The CDR3 consists of 14 residues. V was clipped by 2 bases and J by 5 bases, with 13 bases between them. The CDR3 DNA reads TGTGCCAGCAGCTTCGTAGAGGGGGTGGAGACCCAGTACTTC. Translation gives CASSFVEGVETQYF.

The chain recombines TRBV5-6 with TRBJ1-1; TRBD1 aligns across 7 bases. V trimming: 3 bases; J trimming: 0 bases; junction bases outside the gene matches: 11. From germline, CDR1 is SGHDT and CDR2 YYEEEE. The CDR3 has 17 residues. In DNA form, the CDR3 reads TGTGCCAGCAGCTCGACACAGGGGAGGAATATGAACACTGAAGCTTTCTTT. It specifies CASSSTQGRNMNTEAFF.

The chain has TRBV7-8 and TRBJ2-1; TRBD2 might be the D (5 bases). Germline V lookup: CDR1 SGHVS, CDR2 FQNEAQ. The CDR3 spans 16 residues. Trimming stripped 5 bases from V and 8 bases from J, with 22 bases between. The CDR3 protein is CASSHPQERWSDEQFF. CDR3 sequence (DNA): TGTGCCAGCAGCCATCCTCAGGAGCGGTGGAGCGATGAGCAGTTCTTC.

The CDR3 sequence: CASSRGGSLGEAFF. The DNA of the CDR3 is TGTGCCAGCAGCCGGGGAGGAAGCCTCGGTGAAGCTTTCTTT. The chain recombines TRBV4-2 with TRBJ1-1; no definite D call. CDR3 size: 14 residues. Trimming shortened V by 4 bases and J by 7 bases, and 16 bases separated the two germline ends. Germline V lookup: CDR1 LGHNA, CDR2 YNFKEQ.